This T cell receptor (beta chain) was sequenced for a study of OX40 agonist ivuxolimab in advanced cancers. Study-wide points: No antigen was identified for the clonally expanded peripheral T cells.

Deletions cut 6 bases from V and 0 bases from J, with 11 bases between. The CDR3 consists of 14 residues. Per germline, CDR1 SEHNR and CDR2 FQNEAQ (reference sequence). Sequencing was performed with immunoSEQ multiplex PCR; in TCRdb, only in-frame clones are kept and a portion is missing. The data show about 46,000 clones, over 75% seen once. Enrollment shut out patients with autoimmune disease history or systemic immunosuppression. The timepoints at which blood was sampled were baseline, cycle 4 day 1, and cycle 7 day 1. Note on this clone: What it binds is unknown.

The sequence was collected from an adult with an advanced solid tumor such as melanoma, head and neck, liver or kidney cancer. The input for sequencing was CD4+ or CD8+ T cells sorted from blood, taken in a trial of the OX40 agonist ivuxolimab. The chain recombines TRBV7-9 with TRBJ1-1; D gene uncertain. CDR3 DNA sequence: TGTGCCAGCAGTCTTCTCCCCCTGAACACTGAAGCTTTCTTT. Translating it yields CASSLLPLNTEAFF.